The 21 T cell receptor beta chains below come from one sample, sequenced in a study of radiation and T cells in renal cell carcinoma. The sample's time point: blood 2 weeks post-SBRT. Treatment meaning: 15 Gy SBRT to primary tumor, nephrectomy 4 weeks later. The table came from immunoSEQ multiplex PCR; TCRdb's copy has only in-frame clones and leaves some out. Seen here are under 150,000 clones, 81% observed once, and the top ten hold approximately 1.9%. Sequences were derived from blood, sampled from a patient whose treatment included radiotherapy and nephrectomy. The receptors were sampled from a woman aged 60-75 years with renal cell carcinoma.

V gene TRBV6-5 combines with J gene TRBJ2-1; 8 nucleotides match TRBD2. In germline, CDR1 is MNHEY, CDR2 SVGAGI. V lost 7 bases to trimming and J lost 3 bases; unmatched junction nucleotides: 5. The CDR3 spans 14 residues. The DNA for the CDR3 is TGTGCCAGCACCCGCGGGGGGAGCTACAATGAGCAGTTCTTC. The encoded protein is CASTRGGSYNEQFF.

The chain links TRBV11-2 to TRBJ2-3; D uncertain. V lost 1 base to trimming and J lost 3 bases, with 20 bases between them. The CDR3 is made up of 18 amino acids. Germline CDR1 is SGHAT and CDR2 is FQNNGV. The CDR3 DNA sequence: TGTGCCAGCAGCTTAGCTCCCTTGGTAGGAATCTTAACAGATACGCAGTATTTT. Translating it yields CASSLAPLVGILTDTQYF.

There are a few counts of this clone. V is TRBV9 and J is TRBJ2-7; maybe TRBD1 (5 bases). The CDR3 is made up of 15 amino acids. Trimming took 4 bases from V and 5 from J, leaving 19 bases between them. Germline V CDR1 and CDR2: SGDLS, YYNGEE. The CDR3 DNA sequence: TGTGCCAGCAGCTCGGACGCGAGGACACTCGACGAGCAGTACTTC. Translating it yields CASSSDARTLDEQYF.

This clone was detected once. This chain joins TRBV5-1 and TRBJ1-2, with D hard to call. CDR1 and CDR2 (germline): SGHRS, YFSETQ. CDR3 length: 15 amino acids. Trimming cost V 6 bases and J 0 bases, with 15 bases left between them. The CDR3 sequence: CASTPGSLSNYGYTF. The CDR3 nucleotides read TGCGCCAGCACCCCCGGGAGTCTATCTAACTATGGCTACACCTTC.

In nucleotides, the CDR3 is TGTGCCAGCAGCTTAGCCTCCCCCCAATGGGACAGCTATGGCTACACCTTC. Translated, it gives CASSLASPQWDSYGYTF. The rearrangement joins TRBV7-9 to TRBJ1-2, with 7 bases that match TRBD1. V was pared by 0 bases and J by 4 bases, with 11 bases of the junction left unmatched. This CDR3 has 17 residues. CDR1 and CDR2 (germline): SEHNR, FQNEAQ (reference sequence).

This clone was picked up a small number of times. The chain joins TRBV12-1 to TRBJ2-3; the table assigns TRBD2, which was not confirmed against the DNA. TRBV12-1 is noted as a pseudogene. This CDR3 has 17 residues. The CDR3: CASSFGRDYGRADTQYF. For the CDR3, the DNA is TGTGCCAGCAGCTTTGGAAGGGACTACGGGCGAGCAGATACGCAGTATTTT.

With respect to this clone: The same CDR3 arises from other DNA sequences in this sample as well. The chain combines TRBV4-3 with TRBJ2-3, with 9 positions matching TRBD2. With 3 bases clipped from V and 6 bases from J, the junction kept 7 bases outside the gene matches. CDR1 and CDR2 (germline): LGHNA, YSLEER. The length of the CDR3 is 15 residues. The CDR3 region is CASSHVSGSLDTQYF. CDR3 in DNA: TGCGCCAGCAGCCACGTTAGCGGGAGCCTGGATACGCAGTATTTT.

J is TRBJ1-4 and V is TRBV4-1; D is unresolved. The germline V and J ends were trimmed by 2 bases and 2 bases, with 0 bases remaining between them. Germline CDR1 is MGHRA and CDR2 is YSYEKL. The CDR3 contains 12 residues. CDR3 region: CASSQTNEKLFF. The CDR3 nucleotides are TGCGCCAGCAGCCAAACTAATGAAAAACTGTTTTTT.

This clone turned up a few times. The gene calls are TRBV7-2 and TRBJ1-1; D is undetermined. V was trimmed by 5 bases and J by 5 bases, leaving 15 bases between them. Germline assignment: CDR1 SGHTA and CDR2 FQGNSA. The CDR3 totals 14 residues. The DNA for the CDR3 is TGTGCCAGCAGCCGGCCTTCGGAGCGGACTGAAGCTTTCTTT. Translation gives CASSRPSERTEAFF.

This clone appeared once. This sequence joins TRBV29-1 and TRBJ1-2, with 9 bases that match TRBD1. This CDR3 is 13 amino acids long. The germline gives CDR1 SQVTM, CDR2 ANQGSEA. The V gene end was trimmed by 7 bases and the J gene end by 7 bases; junction bases not matched to a gene: 10. CDR3 in amino acids: CSARGTGSSGYTF. DNA of the CDR3: TGCAGCGCCAGGGGGACAGGGTCTTCTGGCTACACCTTC. Full variable domain (remainder filled in from reference TRBV29-1 and TRBJ1-2): SAVISQKPSRDICQRGTSLTIQCQVDSQVTMMFWYRQQPGQSLTLIATANQGSEATYESGFVIDKFPISRPNLTFSTLTVSNMSPEDSSIYLCSARGTGSSGYTFGSGTRLTVV.

The J gene is TRBJ1-5, the V gene TRBV27; TRBD1 matches 7 bases. J lost 9 bases, V lost 4 bases, and 9 bases had no gene match. The CDR3 sequence is 14 residues long. In germline, CDR1 is MNHEY, CDR2 SMNVEV (reference sequence). The DNA for the CDR3 is TGTGCCAGCAGTTCCGGGACAGCGGTGAGGCCCCAGCATTTT. Protein product: CASSSGTAVRPQHF.

This chain uses TRBV7-9 with TRBJ1-4; 9 nucleotides match TRBD1. J lost 3 bases, V lost 4 bases, and 15 bases had no gene match. CDR3 length: 19 amino acids. CDR1 and CDR2 from the germline V gene are SEHNR and FQNEAQ (reference sequence). The CDR3 DNA reads as TGTGCCAGCAGCTCCCGTATAGGACAGGGGAGGATGTCTAATGAAAAACTGTTTTTT. Residues: CASSSRIGQGRMSNEKLFF.

The chain joins TRBV14 to TRBJ2-1, with 8 bases identical to TRBD2. The V segment lost 0 bases and the J segment 7 bases; nucleotides outside the gene matches: 5. This CDR3 contains 15 residues. Germline CDR1 SGHDN, CDR2 FVKESK. The CDR3 protein is CASSQEWVAGNEQFF. The CDR3 coding sequence is TGTGCCAGCAGCCAAGAGTGGGTAGCGGGGAATGAGCAGTTCTTC.

V is TRBV6-5 and J is TRBJ1-3, with 10 bases identical to TRBD1. CDR3 length: 14 residues. The germline V gene has CDR1 MNHEY and CDR2 SVGAGI. Unmatched junction bases numbered 4, after V lost 7 bases and J lost 4 bases. CDR3 nucleotides: TGTGCCAGCAAGACGACAGGGGGCGGAAACACCATATATTTT. This encodes CASKTTGGGNTIYF.

The chain links TRBV29-1 to TRBJ2-3, with D possibly being TRBD1 or TRBD2 (6 bases each). The CDR3 contains 13 residues. Deletions cut 4 bases from V and 3 bases from J, with 11 bases between. CDR1 and CDR2 (germline): SQVTM, ANQGSEA. The CDR3 loop reads CSVVRGPTDTQYF. CDR3 nucleotide sequence: TGCAGCGTTGTTCGGGGGCCGACAGATACGCAGTATTTT.

The V gene is TRBV11-1, the J gene TRBJ1-3; perhaps TRBD1 as D (5 bases). Trimming removed 4 bases at V and 4 bases at J, with 11 bases between. Per the germline V gene, CDR1 is SGHAT and CDR2 is FQDESV (reference sequence). CDR3 size: 14 residues. CDR3 protein: CASSSGPTGNTIYF. The DNA for the CDR3 is TGTGCCAGCAGCTCGGGACCGACCGGAAACACCATATATTTT.

This chain links TRBV9 with TRBJ2-3, with D perhaps TRBD2 (6 bases). Germline loops: CDR1 SGDLS, CDR2 YYNGEE. V was clipped by 0 bases and J by 2 bases, with 13 bases between them. The CDR3 contains 16 residues. This CDR3 reads CASSVGRGPPTDTQYF. CDR3 DNA: TGTGCCAGCAGCGTAGGGAGGGGACCCCCCACAGATACGCAGTATTTT. Variable domain in full (rest from reference TRBV9 and TRBJ2-3): DSGVTQTPKHLITATGQRVTLRCSPRSGDLSVYWYQQSLDQGLQFLIQYYNGEERAKGNILERFSAQQFPDLHSELNLSSLELGDSALYFCASSVGRGPPTDTQYFGPGTRLTVL.

V is TRBV7-6 and J is TRBJ2-5, with 8 bases lining up with TRBD2. Germline loops: CDR1 SGHVS, CDR2 FNYEAQ. The CDR3 loop spans 18 amino acids. The junction had 15 bases not matched to a gene; V was cut back by 4 bases and J by 2 bases. This CDR3 reads CASSSPRASGRLQETQYF. The CDR3 DNA is TGTGCCAGCAGCTCCCCCCGCGCTAGCGGGCGCCTGCAAGAGACCCAGTACTTC.

This sequence joins TRBV5-4 and TRBJ1-3; D might be TRBD1 (5 bases). V lost 4 bases, J lost 6 bases, and 17 bases lay in between. The CDR3 sequence is 15 residues long. Germline loops: CDR1 SGHNT, CDR2 YYREEE (reference sequence). The CDR3 nucleotides are TGTGCCAGCAGCCCCCCTGGGGCAATGGAAAACACCATATATTTT. Residues: CASSPPGAMENTIYF.

The rearrangement joins TRBV7-9 to TRBJ2-1; D call uncertain. Trimming removed 2 bases from V and 0 bases from J, with 11 bases in between. Germline CDR1 is SEHNR and CDR2 is FQNEAQ (reference sequence). The CDR3 is made up of 16 amino acids. The CDR3: CASSLSPLFSYNEQFF. CDR3 DNA: TGTGCCAGCAGCTTATCCCCCCTCTTCTCCTACAATGAGCAGTTCTTC.

This clone was recorded a few times. The chain carries TRBV4-1 and TRBJ1-1; no definite D call. This CDR3 comprises 18 residues. The V end was cut by 0 bases, the J end by 0 bases, with 17 bases between. Germline V CDR1 and CDR2: MGHRA, YSYEKL. The CDR3 here is CASSQDPKNAGLNTEAFF. The CDR3 coding sequence is TGCGCCAGCAGCCAAGACCCGAAGAACGCGGGCTTGAACACTGAAGCTTTCTTT.